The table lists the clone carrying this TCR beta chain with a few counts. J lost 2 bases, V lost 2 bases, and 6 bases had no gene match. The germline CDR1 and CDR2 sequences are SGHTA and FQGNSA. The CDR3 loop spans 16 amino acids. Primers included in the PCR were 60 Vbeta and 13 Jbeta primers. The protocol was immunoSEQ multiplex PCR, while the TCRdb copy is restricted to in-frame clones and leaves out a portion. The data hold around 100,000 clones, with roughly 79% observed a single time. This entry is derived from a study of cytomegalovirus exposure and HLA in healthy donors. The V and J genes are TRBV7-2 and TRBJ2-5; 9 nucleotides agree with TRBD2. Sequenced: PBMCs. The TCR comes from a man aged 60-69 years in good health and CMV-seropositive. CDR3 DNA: TGTGCCAGCAGCTTAATCACTAGCGGGCCACAAGAGACCCAGTACTTC. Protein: CASSLITSGPQETQYF. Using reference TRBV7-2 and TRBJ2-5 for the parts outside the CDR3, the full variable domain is GAGVSQSPSNKVTEKGKDVELRCDPISGHTALYWYRQSLGQGLEFLIYFQGNSAPDKSGLPSDRFSAERTGGSVSTLTIQRTQQEDSAVYLCASSLITSGPQETQYFGPGTRLLVL.